These 27 T cell receptor beta chains originate from one sample sequenced in a study of molecular identifiers for immune sequencing clone quantification. TCRdb called the PCR reads again in MiXCR, with one record for every CDR3 protein. The sample holds approximately 550,000 distinct CDR3 sequences, about 22% seen once. Material: naive CD8+ T cells from blood, with Jurkat cell RNA spiked in. Subset reported: FACS-sorted CD8+CD4-CCR7+CD45RA+ naive T cells. All receptors come from a human donor in good health. Some libraries in this study had Jurkat cell RNA spiked in.

This clonotype was counted ten times or more. V gene TRBV13 combines with J gene TRBJ2-7, with TRBD2 matching 9 bases. CDR1 is PRHDT, CDR2 FYEKMQ, per germline (reference sequence). This CDR3 spans 14 amino acids. V shed 3 bases, J shed 4 bases, and the junction held 4 bases outside the gene matches. Written as DNA, the CDR3 is TGTGCCAGCAGCTTCAGGCGGGAGGGTTACGAGCAGTACTTC. Encoded protein: CASSFRREGYEQYF. Supplemented by reference TRBV13 and TRBJ2-7, the full variable domain reads AAGVIQSPRHLIKEKRETATLKCYPIPRHDTVYWYQQGPGQDPQFLISFYEKMQSDKGSIPDRFSAQQFSDYHSELNMSSLELGDSALYFCASSFRREGYEQYFGPGTRLTVT.

This clonotype has only a few counts. The chain is built from TRBV12-3 or TRBV12-4 and TRBJ2-7; no clear D. CDR3 length: 13 amino acids. The germline V and J ends were trimmed by 5 bases and 6 bases, with 14 bases remaining between them. CDR3 nucleotides: TGTGCCAGCAGTAGCCTTAGATTGGGCGAGCAGTACTTC. It codes for CASSSLRLGEQYF.

This clonotype was detected many times. The rearrangement links TRBV7-2 to TRBJ2-3; D not certain. The ends were cut back, 5 bases at V and 4 bases at J, with 10 bases in the middle. This CDR3 is built from 13 residues. Germline V gene sequence: CDR1 SGHTA, CDR2 FQGNSA. CDR3 nucleotides: TGTGCCAGCAGCGCGGCTGGCCCAGATACGCAGTATTTT. Amino acids: CASSAAGPDTQYF.

There are many counts of this clonotype. This chain links TRBV4-1 with TRBJ2-5; D is ambiguous. The CDR3 spans 17 residues. V was shortened by 1 base and J by 1 base, with 16 bases between the two germline ends. Looked up from germline, CDR1 is MGHRA and CDR2 is YSYEKL. CDR3 coding DNA: TGCGCCAGCAGCCAAGGGTCCGGGTCGGGCTTCCAAGAGACCCAGTACTTC. This encodes CASSQGSGSGFQETQYF.

This clonotype came up many times. V is TRBV10-3 and J is TRBJ2-7, with no clear D. The V and J ends lost 4 bases and 7 bases respectively, with 8 bases between them. Germline V lookup: CDR1 ENHRY, CDR2 SYGVKD. There are 11 residues in the CDR3. The CDR3 spells CAISGSVEQYF. The CDR3 DNA is TGTGCCATCAGTGGCTCGGTGGAGCAGTACTTC.

As regards this clonotype: This sequence may be a read error, since a much larger clone differs from it by one base. The V gene is TRBV11-2, the J gene TRBJ2-6; tentative D call: TRBD2 (6 bases). Germline CDR1 reads SGHAT; CDR2 reads FQNNGV. The CDR3 contains 16 residues. The CDR3 loop is CASSLLRGGGANALTF. CDR3 in DNA: TGTGCCAGCAGCTTATTACGCGGAGGCGGGGCCAACGCCCTGACTTTC.

This clonotype was seen at least ten times. The chain uses TRBV29-1 and TRBJ1-2, with 11 bases identical to TRBD1. The CDR3 loop spans 15 amino acids. CDR1 and CDR2 from the germline V gene are SQVTM and ANQGSEA. The trim removed 5 bases at V and 7 bases at J, leaving 12 bases unmatched. The CDR3 DNA reads TGCAGCGTTATGCCCGGGACAGGGGGAGGACGTGGCTACACCTTC. It encodes CSVMPGTGGGRGYTF.

The rearrangement links TRBV20-1 to TRBJ2-7, with 10 bases that match TRBD2. J gave up 3 bases and V 0 bases, and 2 bases lay outside the gene matches. This CDR3 comprises 14 residues. The V gene's germline CDR1 is DFQATT and CDR2 SNEGSKA (reference sequence). DNA of the CDR3: TGCAGTGCTAGAGAAACTAGCGGGGACTACGAGCAGTACTTC. Translation gives CSARETSGDYEQYF.

This clonotype has ten or more counts. The chain couples TRBV7-6 to TRBJ2-3; possibly TRBD1 or TRBD2 for D (7 bases each). The germline gives CDR1 SGHVS, CDR2 FNYEAQ. The CDR3 length is 15 residues. V was cut by 2 bases and J by 4 bases, with 13 bases left in between. Here the CDR3 reads CASSLFSGGADTQYF. In DNA form, the CDR3 reads TGTGCCAGCAGCTTATTCTCAGGGGGGGCAGATACGCAGTATTTT.

Worth noting for this clonotype: An end of the junction does not agree with germline; a read error may underlie this. The V gene is TRBV13, the J gene TRBJ1-4; the D gene is possibly TRBD1 (5 bases). The germline CDR1 and CDR2 sequences are PRHDT and FYEKMQ (reference sequence). The CDR3 runs to 20 residues. The CDR3 here is CTSSLRGVGGYGATNEKLFF. The CDR3 nucleotides read TGTACCAGCAGCTTGAGAGGGGTTGGGGGATATGGTGCAACTAATGAAAAACTGTTTTTT.

A note on this clonotype: This may come from a read error, since a much larger clone is one base off. This rearrangement joins TRBV6-2 or TRBV6-3 to TRBJ2-5; the D is unclear. Germline V CDR1 and CDR2: MNHEY, SVGEGT. This CDR3 contains 14 residues. CDR3 sequence reads: CACSYSDGLETQYF. CDR3 coding DNA: TGTGCCTGCAGTTACTCGGACGGTCTAGAGACCCAGTACTTC.

This clonotype was counted many times. The V gene is TRBV7-9, the J gene TRBJ2-2; possible D gene TRBD1, 6 bases. This CDR3 spans 16 amino acids. Per germline, CDR1 SEHNR and CDR2 FQNEAQ (reference sequence). V was cut by 3 bases and J by 1 base, with 12 bases left in between. CDR3 DNA: TGTGCCAGCAGCTTCGCTGGGACAAAGAACACCGGGGAGCTGTTTTTT. Encoded protein: CASSFAGTKNTGELFF.

The chain is built from TRBV6-2 or TRBV6-3 and TRBJ2-1; D not certain. CDR3 length: 13 residues. Germline-derived CDR1 and CDR2 are MNHEY and SVGEGT. V dropped 4 bases and J dropped 8 bases, with 12 bases sitting between them. This chain's CDR3 is CASSSYLFYEQFF. DNA of the CDR3: TGTGCCAGCAGTTCCTACCTGTTTTATGAGCAGTTCTTC.

Ten or more counts support this clonotype. V and J are TRBV6-5 and TRBJ1-2; 7 bases are shared with TRBD1. Germline V gene data show CDR1 as MNHEY and CDR2 as SVGAGI. The CDR3 has 13 amino acids. Germline trimming cut 5 bases from V and 8 bases from J; bases unmatched to any gene: 8. CDR3 sequence: CASSPDQGGGYTF. Written as DNA, the CDR3 is TGTGCCAGCAGTCCGGATCAGGGGGGCGGCTACACCTTC.

The sample holds many counts of this clonotype. This chain uses TRBV7-2 with TRBJ2-3; unclear D gene. Germline loops: CDR1 SGHTA, CDR2 FQGNSA. V was cut by 0 bases and J by 0 bases, with 13 bases left in between. This CDR3 is built from 17 residues. The CDR3, as DNA: TGTGCCAGCAGCTTAGCGGCAGGAGCGATAAGCACAGATACGCAGTATTTT. This translates into CASSLAAGAISTDTQYF. Complete variable domain (other parts from reference TRBV7-2 and TRBJ2-3): GAGVSQSPSNKVTEKGKDVELRCDPISGHTALYWYRQSLGQGLEFLIYFQGNSAPDKSGLPSDRFSAERTGGSVSTLTIQRTQQEDSAVYLCASSLAAGAISTDTQYFGPGTRLTVL.

To note about this clonotype: The junction shows a germline mismatch at one end, possibly a read error. The V gene is TRBV15, the J gene TRBJ2-3; D is undetermined. The CDR3 runs to 15 residues. Germline CDR1 and CDR2: LNHNV and YYDKDF (reference sequence). CDR3 residues: CATSRPWDLTDTQYF. Here the CDR3 DNA reads TGTGCCACCAGCAGACCGTGGGATCTCACAGACACGCAGTATTTT.

This clonotype appeared many times. The chain is built from TRBV28 and TRBJ2-7, with D unresolved. The V gene's germline CDR1 is MDHEN and CDR2 SYDVKM. CDR3 length: 14 amino acids. The V gene lost 3 bases and the J gene lost 6 bases, with 15 bases spanning the gap. CDR3 in amino acids: CASSFGAGHVEQYF. CDR3 in DNA: TGTGCCAGCAGTTTCGGTGCAGGCCATGTCGAGCAGTACTTC.

V and J are TRBV19 and TRBJ2-2; D is possibly TRBD1 or TRBD2 (7 bases each). The CDR3 runs to 15 residues. Germline V lookup: CDR1 LNHDA, CDR2 SQIVND (reference sequence). Trimming stripped 4 bases from V and 6 bases from J, with 15 bases between. The CDR3 here is CASSTVGGGPGELFF. Here the CDR3 DNA reads TGTGCCAGTAGTACAGTGGGAGGGGGCCCCGGGGAGCTGTTTTTT.

This clonotype came up many times. The V and J genes are TRBV4-3 and TRBJ1-1; a possible D gene is TRBD1 (6 bases). In germline, CDR1 is LGHNA, CDR2 YSLEER. Trimming took off 0 bases at V and 4 bases at J, with 15 bases between the two ends. The CDR3 covers 16 residues. Here the CDR3 DNA reads TGCGCCAGCAGCCAAGATTGGTCCCAGGGGAGCACTGAAGCTTTCTTT. This encodes CASSQDWSQGSTEAFF.

This clonotype has only a few counts. The rearrangement uses TRBV6-5 and TRBJ2-1; D is unresolved. Germline V gene lookup returns CDR1 MNHEY and CDR2 SVGAGI. CDR3 size: 13 residues. Trimming shortened V by 10 bases and J by 2 bases, and 12 bases separated the two germline ends. The CDR3 region is CATTDGTYNEQFF. The CDR3 bases are TGTGCCACCACGGACGGAACCTACAATGAGCAGTTCTTC.

About this clonotype: One base away lies a much larger clone, so this may be a sequencing read error. The chain uses TRBV27 and TRBJ1-5; TRBD1 matches 7 bases. Germline CDR1 reads MNHEY; CDR2 reads SMNVEV (reference sequence). The CDR3 has 14 amino acids. CDR3 amino acids: CASSPQGWNQPPHF. The DNA for the CDR3 is TGTGCCAGCAGTCCACAGGGGTGGAATCAGCCCCCGCATTTT.

The chain uses TRBV7-9 and TRBJ2-7; D is uncertain. The germline V gene encodes CDR1 SEHNR and CDR2 FQNEAQ (reference sequence). V shed 1 base and J shed 2 bases, with 12 bases lying between them. The length of the CDR3 is 15 residues. The CDR3 here is CASSLDYLTPYEQYF. CDR3 nucleotide sequence: TGTGCCAGCAGCTTAGACTACCTAACCCCCTACGAGCAGTACTTC.

This clonotype was seen at least ten times. This chain uses TRBV13 with TRBJ2-5, with 8 bases aligning to TRBD2. The CDR3 runs to 16 residues. J was trimmed by 1 base and V by 5 bases; bases with no gene match: 9. The germline gives CDR1 PRHDT, CDR2 FYEKMQ (reference sequence). CDR3 loop: CASSPTPTSGQETQYF. In DNA form, the CDR3 reads TGTGCCAGCAGCCCAACCCCCACTAGCGGCCAAGAGACCCAGTACTTC.

This clonotype appeared a few times. V usage is TRBV7-8 and J usage is TRBJ2-1; D possibly matches TRBD1 or TRBD2 (5 bases each). Per the germline V gene, CDR1 is SGHVS and CDR2 is FQNEAQ. The CDR3 is 13 residues long. Trimming removed 5 bases at V and 8 bases at J, with 13 bases between. The DNA of the CDR3 is TGTGCCAGCAGCGAGATGCAGGGAGATGAGCAGTTCTTC. Amino acid sequence: CASSEMQGDEQFF.

This clonotype was seen many times. V and J are TRBV5-6 and TRBJ1-2; unclear D gene. The CDR3 covers 13 residues. The germline CDR1 and CDR2 sequences are SGHDT and YYEEEE. Trimming took 3 bases from V and 3 from J, leaving 9 bases between them. CDR3 sequence reads: CASSSEAYYGYTF. The CDR3 DNA sequence: TGTGCCAGCAGCTCGGAGGCTTACTATGGCTACACCTTC.

With respect to this clonotype: Just one base apart from a much larger clone, this may be a read error. The rearrangement links TRBV30 to TRBJ2-3, with 7 bases lining up with TRBD1. V gave up 4 bases and J gave up 4 bases; unmatched junction bases: 8. This CDR3 spans 14 amino acids. Germline lookup yields CDR1 GTSNPN and CDR2 SVGIG (reference sequence). The CDR3 reads CAWNVRQGSDTQYF. The CDR3 nucleotides read TGTGCCTGGAATGTGAGACAGGGATCAGATACGCAGTATTTT.

V gene TRBV28 combines with J gene TRBJ2-1; D is unclear. Trimming shortened V by 7 bases and J by 1 base, and 17 bases separated the two germline ends. The length of the CDR3 is 16 residues. Looked up from germline, CDR1 is MDHEN and CDR2 is SYDVKM. In DNA form, the CDR3 reads TGTGCCAGCACCCCAGCGACTGGGCGGTCCTACAATGAGCAGTTCTTC. It encodes CASTPATGRSYNEQFF.